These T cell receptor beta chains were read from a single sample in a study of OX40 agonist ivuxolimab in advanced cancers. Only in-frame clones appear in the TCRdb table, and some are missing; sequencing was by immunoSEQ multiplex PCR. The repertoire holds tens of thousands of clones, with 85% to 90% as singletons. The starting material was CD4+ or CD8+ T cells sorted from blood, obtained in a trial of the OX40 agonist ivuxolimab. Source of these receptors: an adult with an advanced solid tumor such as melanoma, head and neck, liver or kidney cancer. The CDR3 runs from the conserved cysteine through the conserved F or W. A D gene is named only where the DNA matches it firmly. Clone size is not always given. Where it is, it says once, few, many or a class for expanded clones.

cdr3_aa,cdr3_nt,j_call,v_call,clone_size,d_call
CASSPGQGGTDTQYF,TGTGCCAGCTCACCGGGACAGGGCGGCACAGATACGCAGTATTTT,TRBJ2-3,TRBV18,NA,TRBD1
CASSLHDGHTEAFF,TGTGCCAGCAGCTTGCATGACGGACACACTGAAGCTTTCTTT,TRBJ1-1,TRBV5-4,NA,NA
CASSRDHGYTF,TGTGCCAGCAGCCGCGACCATGGCTACACCTTC,TRBJ1-2,TRBV7-2,NA,NA
CASSSQGVYYGYTF,TGTGCCAGCAGTTCGCAGGGGGTGTACTATGGCTACACCTTC,TRBJ1-2,TRBV28,NA,TRBD1
CASSLVSGTGRIRKTQYF,TGCGCCAGCAGCTTGGTATCGGGGACAGGGCGGATTAGAAAGACCCAGTACTTC,TRBJ2-5,TRBV5-1,NA,TRBD1
CASSRDRDEQYF,TGCGCCAGCAGTCGAGACAGAGACGAGCAGTACTTC,TRBJ2-7,TRBV5-1,NA,NA
CASSPGLAGGRTGELFF,TGTGCCAGCAGTCCCGGACTAGCGGGAGGACGGACCGGGGAGCTGTTTTTT,TRBJ2-2,TRBV28,NA,TRBD2
CASSVSSGRGQETQYF,TGTGCCAGCAGCGTATCTAGCGGGAGGGGACAAGAGACCCAGTACTTC,TRBJ2-5,TRBV9,NA,TRBD2
CASSLDPGLITGELFF,TGCGCCAGCAGCTTGGACCCCGGGTTGATAACCGGGGAGCTGTTTTTT,TRBJ2-2,TRBV5-1,few,NA
CASSYGQDYNEQFF,TGTGCCAGCAGTTACGGACAAGACTACAATGAGCAGTTCTTC,TRBJ2-1,TRBV6-6,NA,NA
CASSLPGQRNTEAFF,TGTGCCAGCTCCCTGCCGGGACAGAGGAACACTGAAGCTTTCTTT,TRBJ1-1,TRBV28,NA,TRBD1
CASRPGTNTGELFF,TGTGCCAGCAGACCGGGCACGAACACCGGGGAGCTGTTTTTT,TRBJ2-2,TRBV2,NA,NA
CASSYPPAGGHEQFF,TGTGCCAGCAGTTACCCCCCAGCGGGAGGGCATGAGCAGTTCTTC,TRBJ2-1,TRBV28,NA,TRBD2
CASSLDLVPYGYTF,TGCGCCAGCAGCTTGGACCTGGTCCCCTATGGCTACACCTTC,TRBJ1-2,TRBV5-1,NA,NA
CAWSSATRGNTEAFF,TGTGCCTGGAGTTCGGCCACCCGAGGGAACACTGAAGCTTTCTTT,TRBJ1-1,TRBV30,NA,NA
CAISQQGALQPQHF,TGTGCCATCAGCCAACAGGGGGCGCTTCAGCCCCAGCATTTT,TRBJ1-5,TRBV10-3,NA,TRBD1